This T cell receptor beta chain was identified during a study of blood T cell repertoires in COVID-19. Profiling relied on immunoSEQ multiplex PCR, and the TCRdb table lists in-frame clones only, not all of them. The sample has roughly 250,000 clones, 75% to 90% seen once. V lost 6 bases, J lost 0 bases, and 14 bases lay in between. This CDR3 has 15 amino acids. Germline values: CDR1 MNHEY, CDR2 SVGAGI. This rearrangement joins TRBV6-5 to TRBJ1-1, with D uncertain. The receptor was isolated from a woman in her 40s with acute COVID-19. Sequenced: PBMCs or T cells enriched from blood (not recorded which). The CDR3 protein is CASSLTGNLNTEAFF. CDR3 DNA: TGTGCCAGCAGCCTAACCGGGAACCTGAACACTGAAGCTTTCTTT.